This entry lists 19 T cell receptor beta chains sequenced from one sample in a study of T cell repertoires in cytomegalovirus infection. TCRdb analysed the reads with MiXCR anew, one entry per CDR3 protein. The sample includes 630,000 or so distinct CDR3 sequences, approximately 24% of them seen just once. Sequencing used CD8+ T cells from PBMCs. These receptors came from a human donor in good health (CMV status not recorded). Some clones in this sample may be carry-over from other donors' samples.

The gene calls are TRBV5-1 and TRBJ2-3; 11 bases fit TRBD1. The CDR3 covers 15 residues. J lost 4 bases, V lost 4 bases, and 5 bases had no gene match. Germline CDR1 SGHRS, CDR2 YFSETQ. The CDR3 bases are TGCGCCAGCAGCCCCGAGGACAGGGGGCCAGATACGCAGTATTTT. It codes for CASSPEDRGPDTQYF.

This clonotype has more than one count but fewer than ten. J is TRBJ2-5 and V is TRBV28, with 10 bases fitting TRBD2. This CDR3 has 16 residues. Per germline, CDR1 MDHEN and CDR2 SYDVKM. The J segment lost 4 bases and the V segment lost 4 bases, leaving 9 bases of the junction unmatched. CDR3 sequence (DNA): TGTGCCAGCAGTTCTAAGCGGGGGGGCCGGGGAGAGACCCAGTACTTC. Residues: CASSSKRGGRGETQYF.

The chain has TRBV20-1 and TRBJ2-7, with 12 bases identical to TRBD2. V gave up 0 bases and J gave up 0 bases; unmatched junction bases: 24. Germline V CDR1 and CDR2: DFQATT, SNEGSKA (reference sequence). This CDR3 is 23 amino acids long. DNA of the CDR3: TGCAGTGCTAGAGATGCTTCAGGACTAGCGGGGAGGAGAGAAATCCCAACCTCCTACGAGCAGTACTTC. It specifies CSARDASGLAGRREIPTSYEQYF.

This clonotype was counted a single time. This rearrangement joins TRBV12-3 or TRBV12-4 to TRBJ2-7; D is possibly TRBD2 (6 bases). CDR3 length equals 15 residues. Deletions cut 6 bases from V and 0 bases from J, with 15 bases between. The CDR3 sequence is CASSTLARSSYEQYF. DNA of the CDR3: TGTGCCAGCAGCACCCTAGCGAGGAGCTCCTACGAGCAGTACTTC.

This clonotype was observed a few times. This chain connects TRBV7-9 to TRBJ2-2; tentatively, D is TRBD2 (5 bases). V was cut by 6 bases and J by 4 bases, with 24 bases left in between. From germline, CDR1 is SEHNR and CDR2 FQNEAQ (reference sequence). There are 18 residues in the CDR3. The CDR3 coding sequence is TGTGCCAGCAGTCAAGAACAGTTCCGGGGAGATCCCACCGGGGAGCTGTTTTTT. This translates into CASSQEQFRGDPTGELFF.

This clonotype was detected only a few times. V gene TRBV4-3 combines with J gene TRBJ2-1; D is uncertain. CDR1 is LGHNA and CDR2 is YSLEER in the germline V gene. There are 17 residues in the CDR3. Trimming cost V 4 bases and J 3 bases, with 19 bases left between them. The CDR3 DNA is TGCGCCAGCAGCCCGTCGGCCCGGCCCAGTCTCTACAATGAGCAGTTCTTC. Translated, it gives CASSPSARPSLYNEQFF.

This clonotype was detected many times. The chain combines TRBV28 with TRBJ2-2, with a tentative D call TRBD2 (6 bases). Trimming removed 10 bases at V and 2 bases at J, with 17 bases between. Looked up from germline, CDR1 is MDHEN and CDR2 is SYDVKM. The CDR3 covers 15 residues. CDR3 residues: CATLSGTSNTGELFF. CDR3 in DNA: TGTGCCACCCTATCCGGGACTTCCAACACCGGGGAGCTGTTTTTT. Supplemented by reference TRBV28 and TRBJ2-2, the full variable domain reads DVKVTQSSRYLVKRTGEKVFLECVQDMDHENMFWYRQDPGLGLRLIYFSYDVKMKEKGDIPEGYSVSREKKERFSLILESASTNQTSMYLCATLSGTSNTGELFFGEGSRLTVL.

Many counts were recorded for this clonotype. The gene calls are TRBV6-5 and TRBJ1-2; no clear D. Germline assignment: CDR1 MNHEY and CDR2 SVGAGI. The CDR3 spans 13 residues. The V end lost 0 bases, the J end lost 6 bases, and 8 bases lay between the germline ends. DNA for the CDR3: TGTGCCAGCAGTTACTCGGCGTATGATGGCTACACCTTC. It is translated as CASSYSAYDGYTF.

The sample holds many counts of this clonotype. The chain couples TRBV7-6 to TRBJ2-2; 8 nucleotides match TRBD2. V lost 5 bases, J lost 5 bases, and 7 bases stayed unmatched. The CDR3 consists of 15 residues. The germline V gene has CDR1 SGHVS and CDR2 FNYEAQ. The CDR3 spells CASSLGTSRTGELFF. The CDR3 nucleotides read TGTGCCAGCAGCCTGGGGACTAGTAGGACCGGGGAGCTGTTTTTT.

This clonotype occurred a few times. The chain's CDR3 is CASSLEAQAQETQYF. The CDR3 DNA is TGTGCCAGCAGCTTAGAGGCACAGGCCCAAGAGACCCAGTACTTC. This chain connects TRBV11-3 to TRBJ2-5; D possibly corresponds to TRBD1 (5 bases). Between the trimmed V and J ends, which lost 0 bases and 1 base, there was a span of 9 bases. Per the germline V gene, CDR1 is SGHNT and CDR2 is YENEEA. The CDR3 covers 15 residues.

Many counts were recorded for this clonotype. The V call is TRBV7-8, the J call TRBJ2-5, with no clear D. Germline V gene sequence: CDR1 SGHVS, CDR2 FQNEAQ. This CDR3 comprises 14 residues. V was pared by 5 bases and J by 7 bases, with 17 bases between. The CDR3 bases are TGTGCCAGCAGCCGCGATAGATTTTTCGGGACCCAGTACTTC. Amino acid sequence: CASSRDRFFGTQYF.

The chain recombines TRBV29-1 with TRBJ1-1; D possibly corresponds to TRBD1 (6 bases). The CDR3 sequence is 13 residues long. The V and J ends lost 2 bases and 0 bases respectively, with 7 bases between them. Germline CDR1 reads SQVTM; CDR2 reads ANQGSEA. This CDR3 is CSVERGMNTEAFF. Here the CDR3 DNA reads TGCAGCGTTGAAAGGGGGATGAACACTGAAGCTTTCTTT.

The J gene is TRBJ2-4, the V gene TRBV28; no clear D gene. CDR1 MDHEN and CDR2 SYDVKM come from the germline V gene. V was trimmed by 3 bases and J by 0 bases, leaving 9 bases between them. The CDR3 has 15 amino acids. CDR3 loop: CASSLDLVAKNIQYF. The CDR3 DNA reads TGTGCCAGCAGTTTGGATTTGGTAGCCAAAAACATTCAGTACTTC. The full variable domain, in which reference TRBV28 and TRBJ2-4 provide the parts outside the CDR3, is DVKVTQSSRYLVKRTGEKVFLECVQDMDHENMFWYRQDPGLGLRLIYFSYDVKMKEKGDIPEGYSVSREKKERFSLILESASTNQTSMYLCASSLDLVAKNIQYFGAGTRLSVL.

This clonotype was counted between two and nine times. The J gene is TRBJ2-1, the V gene TRBV29-1; D is undetermined. This CDR3 has 14 amino acids. V was pared by 7 bases and J by 4 bases, with 17 bases between. CDR1 is SQVTM and CDR2 is ANQGSEA in the germline V gene. CDR3 in amino acids: CSATSPATYNEQFF. As DNA, the CDR3 is TGCAGCGCCACCTCCCCCGCAACATACAATGAGCAGTTCTTC.

This sequence joins TRBV20-1 and TRBJ1-5; possibly TRBD1 for D (5 bases). V lost 2 bases, J lost 0 bases, and 14 bases lay in between. The CDR3 contains 16 residues. CDR1 is DFQATT and CDR2 is SNEGSKA in the germline V gene (reference sequence). The CDR3 spells CSARWTLKDSNQPQHF. CDR3 nucleotides: TGCAGTGCTAGATGGACACTCAAGGATAGCAATCAGCCCCAGCATTTT.

The table lists this clonotype with many counts. The V and J genes are TRBV7-9 and TRBJ2-3; 12 bases map to TRBD2. With 5 bases clipped from V and 7 bases from J, the junction kept 10 bases outside the gene matches. From germline, CDR1 is SEHNR and CDR2 FQNEAQ (reference sequence). There are 16 residues in the CDR3. The CDR3 protein is CASSPGLAGSVYTQYF. The CDR3 nucleotides read TGTGCCAGCAGCCCGGGACTAGCGGGCTCCGTATATACGCAGTATTTT.

This clonotype was seen a handful of times. The chain has TRBV10-3 and TRBJ2-3; perhaps TRBD1 as D (5 bases). CDR3 length: 15 amino acids. Trimming took off 2 bases at V and 0 bases at J, with 9 bases between the two ends. Germline values: CDR1 ENHRY, CDR2 SYGVKD. CDR3 sequence: CAISEIGASTDTQYF. CDR3 DNA sequence: TGTGCCATCAGTGAGATTGGGGCCAGCACAGATACGCAGTATTTT.

The chain has TRBV10-1 and TRBJ2-7, with D possibly TRBD2 on 5 matching bases. Germline V lookup: CDR1 WNHNN, CDR2 SYGVQD (reference sequence). V was clipped by 4 bases and J by 5 bases, with 12 bases between them. The CDR3 totals 13 residues. In DNA, the CDR3 is TGCGCCAGCAGTGCCTCGGACGGGAACGAGCAGTACTTC. This sequence encodes CASSASDGNEQYF.

The chain combines TRBV2 with TRBJ2-1; D remains unclear. Germline CDR1 and CDR2: SNHLY and FYNNEI. The CDR3 length is 13 residues. V was trimmed by 10 bases and J by 8 bases, leaving 18 bases between them. This CDR3 is CATSRPGFDEQFF. The CDR3 nucleotides are TGTGCCACCTCTCGTCCGGGTTTTGATGAGCAGTTCTTC.